Following are 10 T cell receptor beta chains from one sample sequenced in a study of blood T cell repertoires in COVID-19. Assay used: immunoSEQ multiplex PCR; TCRdb lists only in-frame clones, some missing. The data hold about 160,000 clones, with 85% observed a single time. Sample: peripheral blood. All receptors derive from a human donor with acute or convalescent COVID-19. The donor label of this sample is uncertain.

This chain connects TRBV4-1 to TRBJ1-6; no clear D. Germline V gives CDR1 MGHRA, CDR2 YSYEKL. The CDR3 sequence is 15 residues long. V was trimmed by 0 bases and J by 8 bases, leaving 11 bases between them. The CDR3: CASSQEGGSYSPLHF. In DNA, the CDR3 is TGCGCCAGCAGCCAAGAGGGAGGCTCTTATTCACCCCTCCACTTT.

This clone was observed a single time. V gene TRBV30 combines with J gene TRBJ1-1, with TRBD1 matching 7 bases. The germline gives CDR1 GTSNPN, CDR2 SVGIG (reference sequence). V shed 3 bases, J shed 4 bases, and the junction held 5 bases outside the gene matches. This CDR3 is 13 amino acids long. Here the CDR3 DNA reads TGTGCCTGGAGATTGGGACAGACCACTGAAGCTTTCTTT. This codes for CAWRLGQTTEAFF.

The V and J genes are TRBV7-8 and TRBJ1-1; possible D gene TRBD1, 6 bases. The V end was cut by 5 bases, the J end by 5 bases, with 15 bases between. This CDR3 comprises 14 residues. Per the germline V gene, CDR1 is SGHVS and CDR2 is FQNEAQ. DNA of the CDR3: TGTGCCAGCAGCCCAACACAGGGTGCGACTGAAGCTTTCTTT. Its translation is CASSPTQGATEAFF.

A single count supports this clone. The V gene is TRBV28, the J gene TRBJ1-1; D uncertain. In germline, CDR1 is MDHEN, CDR2 SYDVKM. The CDR3 runs 10 residues. Trimming shortened V by 10 bases and J by 8 bases, and 11 bases separated the two germline ends. The CDR3 sequence is CATETIEAFF. The CDR3 DNA is TGTGCCACCGAGACAATAGAAGCTTTCTTT. Full variable domain (rest looked up from reference TRBV28 and TRBJ1-1): DVKVTQSSRYLVKRTGEKVFLECVQDMDHENMFWYRQDPGLGLRLIYFSYDVKMKEKGDIPEGYSVSREKKERFSLILESASTNQTSMYLCATETIEAFFGQGTRLTVV.

The chain uses TRBV19 and TRBJ1-5; D not resolved. Germline CDR1 LNHDA, CDR2 SQIVND (reference sequence). This CDR3 spans 13 amino acids. With 3 bases removed from V and 7 bases from J, the gap between germline ends came to 10 bases. CDR3 DNA sequence: TGTGCCAGTAGTATTCAGGCGTCCCAGCCCCAGCATTTT. It codes for CASSIQASQPQHF.

This rearrangement joins TRBV7-2 to TRBJ1-2; tentatively, D is TRBD1 (5 bases). V shed 3 bases and J shed 7 bases, with 15 bases lying between them. Germline V CDR1 and CDR2: SGHTA, FQGNSA. The CDR3 covers 14 residues. The CDR3 loop is CASSFGTHSAGYTF. In nucleotides, the CDR3 is TGTGCCAGCAGCTTCGGGACTCATTCCGCTGGCTACACCTTC.

V usage is TRBV7-2 and J usage is TRBJ1-4; tentative D call: TRBD1 (6 bases). Trimming stripped 1 base from V and 7 bases from J, with 7 bases between. CDR1 is SGHTA and CDR2 is FQGNSA in the germline V gene. The CDR3 is 13 residues long. CDR3 amino acids: CASSLVGGEKLFF. CDR3 sequence (DNA): TGTGCCAGCAGCTTAGTAGGGGGTGAAAAACTGTTTTTT.

This chain joins TRBV5-1 and TRBJ2-3; D perhaps matches TRBD2 (6 bases). There are 16 residues in the CDR3. CDR1 is SGHRS and CDR2 is YFSETQ in the germline V gene. Trimming removed 3 bases from V and 4 bases from J, with 18 bases in between. The CDR3 DNA follows: TGCGCCAGCAGCTCGGGGGACCCCGAGGCAGCAGATACGCAGTATTTT. Translated, it gives CASSSGDPEAADTQYF. Full variable domain (outside the CDR3, taken from reference TRBV5-1 and TRBJ2-3): KAGVTQTPRYLIKTRGQQVTLSCSPISGHRSVSWYQQTPGQGLQFLFEYFSETQRNKGNFPGRFSGRQFSNSRSEMNVSTLELGDSALYLCASSSGDPEAADTQYFGPGTRLTVL.

The chain links TRBV5-5 to TRBJ2-7; 7 bases line up with TRBD1. The CDR3 loop spans 15 amino acids. J was trimmed by 3 bases and V by 1 base; bases with no gene match: 7. Germline assignment: CDR1 SGHKS and CDR2 YYEKEE (reference sequence). CDR3 nucleotides: TGTGCCAGCAGCTTGTTAGGGGGCGCTTTCTACGAGCAGTACTTC. This encodes CASSLLGGAFYEQYF.

The chain combines TRBV7-9 with TRBJ2-3; D unclear. CDR1 SEHNR and CDR2 FQNEAQ come from the germline V gene (reference sequence). The CDR3 runs 15 residues. Trimming stripped 4 bases from V and 0 bases from J, with 11 bases between. CDR3 sequence reads: CASSWAAPSTDTQYF. For the CDR3, the DNA is TGTGCCAGCAGCTGGGCCGCTCCTAGCACAGATACGCAGTATTTT.